This TCR beta chain appears in the sequencing data of a study of T cell changes during pregnancy in multiple sclerosis. Libraries were prepared by immunoSEQ multiplex PCR; TCRdb keeps only in-frame clonotypes and omits some of them. The sample has 80,000 to 130,000 clones, 90% to 95% seen once; the top ten hold approximately 0.97%. CDR1 LNHDA and CDR2 SQIVND come from the germline V gene (reference sequence). The CDR3 runs 15 residues. J lost 5 bases, V lost 5 bases, and 10 bases had no gene match. The input for sequencing was peripheral blood, taken before pregnancy. J is TRBJ2-7 and V is TRBV19, with 9 bases matching TRBD2. The receptor comes from a female donor with multiple sclerosis, enrolled in a pregnancy study. The CDR3 DNA reads as TGTGCCAGTAGTCCCTGGCGGGAGGGCCAGAACGAGCAGTACTTC. Translating gives CASSPWREGQNEQYF.